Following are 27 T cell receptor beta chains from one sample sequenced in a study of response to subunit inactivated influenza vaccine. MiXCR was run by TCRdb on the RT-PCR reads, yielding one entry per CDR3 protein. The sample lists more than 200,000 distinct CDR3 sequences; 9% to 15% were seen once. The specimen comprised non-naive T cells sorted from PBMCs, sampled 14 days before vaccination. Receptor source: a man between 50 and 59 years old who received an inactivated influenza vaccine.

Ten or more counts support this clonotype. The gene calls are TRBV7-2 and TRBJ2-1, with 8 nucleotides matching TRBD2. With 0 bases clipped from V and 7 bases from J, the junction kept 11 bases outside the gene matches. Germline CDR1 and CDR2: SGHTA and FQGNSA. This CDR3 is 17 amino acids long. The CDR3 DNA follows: TGTGCCAGCAGCTTAGCGTTCCCCCAGCGGGAGAGTAATGAGCAGTTCTTC. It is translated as CASSLAFPQRESNEQFF.

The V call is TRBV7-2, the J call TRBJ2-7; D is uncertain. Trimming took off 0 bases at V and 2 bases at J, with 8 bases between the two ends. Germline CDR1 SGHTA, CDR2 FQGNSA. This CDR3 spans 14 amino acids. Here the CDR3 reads CASSLAGEPYEQYF. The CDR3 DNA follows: TGTGCCAGCAGCTTAGCGGGCGAACCCTACGAGCAGTACTTC.

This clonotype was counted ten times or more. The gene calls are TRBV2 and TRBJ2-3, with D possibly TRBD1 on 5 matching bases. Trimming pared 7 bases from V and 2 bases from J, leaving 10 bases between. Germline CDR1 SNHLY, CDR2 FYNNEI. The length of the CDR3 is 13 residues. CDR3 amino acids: CASNWGPTDTQYF. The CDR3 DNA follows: TGTGCCAGCAATTGGGGCCCCACAGATACGCAGTATTTT.

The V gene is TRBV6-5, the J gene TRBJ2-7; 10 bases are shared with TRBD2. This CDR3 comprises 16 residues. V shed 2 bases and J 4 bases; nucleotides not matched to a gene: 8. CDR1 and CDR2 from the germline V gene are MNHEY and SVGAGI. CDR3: CASSYGSGRAVYEQYF. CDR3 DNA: TGTGCCAGCAGTTACGGAAGCGGGAGGGCGGTTTACGAGCAGTACTTC.

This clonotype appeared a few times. The CDR3 nucleotides read TGCGCCAGCAGCCAAGATAGAACAGCTGGAAACACCATATATTTT. Encoded protein: CASSQDRTAGNTIYF. The chain carries TRBV4-3 and TRBJ1-3; D ambiguous. The CDR3 totals 15 residues. Germline V CDR1 and CDR2: LGHNA, YSLEER. V lost 0 bases and J lost 2, with 8 bases in between.

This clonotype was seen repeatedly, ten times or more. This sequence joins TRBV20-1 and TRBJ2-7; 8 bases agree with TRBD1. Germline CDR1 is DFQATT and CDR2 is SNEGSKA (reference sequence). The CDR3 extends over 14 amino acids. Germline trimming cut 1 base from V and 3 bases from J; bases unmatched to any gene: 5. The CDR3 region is CSARVADRVYEQYF. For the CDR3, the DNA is TGCAGTGCTAGAGTTGCGGACAGGGTCTACGAGCAGTACTTC.

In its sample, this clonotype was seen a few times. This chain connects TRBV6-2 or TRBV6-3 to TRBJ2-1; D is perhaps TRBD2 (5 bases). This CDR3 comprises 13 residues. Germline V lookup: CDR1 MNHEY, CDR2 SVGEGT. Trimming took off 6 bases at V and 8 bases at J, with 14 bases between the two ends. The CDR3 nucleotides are TGTGCCAGCAGCATCGTAGGGAGTCATGAGCAGTTCTTC. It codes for CASSIVGSHEQFF.

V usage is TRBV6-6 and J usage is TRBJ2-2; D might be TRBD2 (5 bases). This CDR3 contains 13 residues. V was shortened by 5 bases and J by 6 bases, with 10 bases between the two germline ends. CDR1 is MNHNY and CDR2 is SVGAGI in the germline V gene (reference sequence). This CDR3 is CASSGGFSGELFF. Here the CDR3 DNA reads TGTGCCAGCAGTGGCGGGTTCTCCGGGGAGCTGTTTTTT.

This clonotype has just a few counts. The CDR3 sequence is CASSQGQGIRTEAFF. In DNA form, the CDR3 reads TGCGCCAGCAGCCAAGGACAGGGGATCCGCACTGAAGCTTTCTTT. V usage is TRBV4-1 and J usage is TRBJ1-1; TRBD1 matches 8 bases. Per germline, CDR1 MGHRA and CDR2 YSYEKL. The CDR3 is 15 amino acids. With 1 base clipped from V and 4 bases from J, the junction kept 5 bases outside the gene matches.

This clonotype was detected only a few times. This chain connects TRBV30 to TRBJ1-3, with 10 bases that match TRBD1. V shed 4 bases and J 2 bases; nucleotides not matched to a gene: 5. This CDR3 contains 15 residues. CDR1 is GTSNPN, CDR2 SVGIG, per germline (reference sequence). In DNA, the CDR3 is TGTGCCTGGACCTTGGGACAGGGGACTGGAAACACCATATATTTT. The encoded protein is CAWTLGQGTGNTIYF.

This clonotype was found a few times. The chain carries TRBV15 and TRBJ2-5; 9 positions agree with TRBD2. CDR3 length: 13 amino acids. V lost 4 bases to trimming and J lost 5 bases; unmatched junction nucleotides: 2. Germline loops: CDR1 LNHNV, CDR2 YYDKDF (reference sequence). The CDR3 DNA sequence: TGTGCCACCAGCACTGCGGGGGGGGAGACCCAGTACTTC. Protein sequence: CATSTAGGETQYF.

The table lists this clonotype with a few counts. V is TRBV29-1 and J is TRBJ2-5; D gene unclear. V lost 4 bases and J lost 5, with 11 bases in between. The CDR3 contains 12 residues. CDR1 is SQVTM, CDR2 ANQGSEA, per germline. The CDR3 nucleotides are TGCAGCGTTGCACGCGATGAGGAGACCCAGTACTTC. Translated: CSVARDEETQYF. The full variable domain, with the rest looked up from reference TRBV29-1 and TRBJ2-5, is SAVISQKPSRDICQRGTSLTIQCQVDSQVTMMFWYRQQPGQSLTLIATANQGSEATYESGFVIDKFPISRPNLTFSTLTVSNMSPEDSSIYLCSVARDEETQYFGPGTRLLVL.

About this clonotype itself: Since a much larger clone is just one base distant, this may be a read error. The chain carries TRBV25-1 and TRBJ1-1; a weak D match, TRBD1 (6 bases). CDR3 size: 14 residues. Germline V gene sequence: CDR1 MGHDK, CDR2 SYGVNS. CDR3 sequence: CASSQARGNTEVFF. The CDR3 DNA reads TGTGCCAGCAGCCAGGCAAGGGGGAACACTGAAGTTTTCTTT.

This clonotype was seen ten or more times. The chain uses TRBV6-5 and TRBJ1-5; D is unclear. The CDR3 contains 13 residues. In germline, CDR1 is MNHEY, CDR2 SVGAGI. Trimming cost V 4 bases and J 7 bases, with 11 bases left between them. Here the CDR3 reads CASSFSYGQPQHF. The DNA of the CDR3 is TGTGCCAGCAGTTTTTCCTACGGACAGCCCCAGCATTTT.

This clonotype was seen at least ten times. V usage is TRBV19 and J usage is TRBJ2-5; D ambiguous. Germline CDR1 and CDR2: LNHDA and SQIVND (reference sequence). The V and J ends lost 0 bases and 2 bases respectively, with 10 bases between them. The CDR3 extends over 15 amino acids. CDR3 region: CASSIDQMGQETQYF. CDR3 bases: TGTGCCAGTAGTATAGATCAGATGGGACAAGAGACCCAGTACTTC.

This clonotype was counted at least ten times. CDR3 region: CASSPSGGNYGYTF. CDR3 bases: TGTGCCAGCAGCCCGAGCGGGGGTAACTATGGCTACACCTTC. This chain joins TRBV7-6 and TRBJ1-2, with TRBD1 as a possible D gene (5 bases). CDR1 SGHVS and CDR2 FNYEAQ come from the germline V gene. This CDR3 spans 14 amino acids. Trimming pared 5 bases from V and 1 base from J, leaving 11 bases between. The whole variable domain, filled in from reference TRBV7-6 and TRBJ1-2, reads GAGVSQSPRYKVTKRGQDVALRCDPISGHVSLYWYRQALGQGPEFLTYFNYEAQQDKSGLPNDRFSAERPEGSISTLTIQRTEQRDSAMYRCASSPSGGNYGYTFGSGTRLTVV.

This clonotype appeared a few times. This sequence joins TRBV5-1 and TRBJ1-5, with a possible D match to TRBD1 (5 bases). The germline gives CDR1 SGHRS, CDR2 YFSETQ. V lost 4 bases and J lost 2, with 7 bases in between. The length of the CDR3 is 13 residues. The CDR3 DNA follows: TGCGCCAGCAGCCGGGACGGCAATCAGCCCCAGCATTTT. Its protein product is CASSRDGNQPQHF.

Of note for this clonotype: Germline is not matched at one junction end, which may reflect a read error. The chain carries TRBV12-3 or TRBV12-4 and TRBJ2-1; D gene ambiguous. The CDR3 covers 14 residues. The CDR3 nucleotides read TGTGCCAGCATTTTACTCGCCGCCCGCAATGAGCAGTTCTTC. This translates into CASILLAARNEQFF.

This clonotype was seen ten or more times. CDR3 nucleotides: TGCAGTGCTAGAGATAGGGGGTTTAGCGGGGTCATGGATGAGCAGTTCTTC. It yields the protein CSARDRGFSGVMDEQFF. The chain couples TRBV20-1 to TRBJ2-1; 8 bases match TRBD2. This CDR3 region has 17 residues. Germline loops: CDR1 DFQATT, CDR2 SNEGSKA (reference sequence). V was pared by 0 bases and J by 8 bases, with 15 bases of the junction left unmatched.

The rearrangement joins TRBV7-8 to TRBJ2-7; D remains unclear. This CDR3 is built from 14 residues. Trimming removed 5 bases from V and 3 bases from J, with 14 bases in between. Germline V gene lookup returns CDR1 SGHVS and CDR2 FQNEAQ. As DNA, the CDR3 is TGTGCCAGCAGCCCCCCCCCGGGCCTCTACGAGCAGTACTTC. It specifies CASSPPPGLYEQYF.

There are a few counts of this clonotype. The CDR3 reads CSARWRGDYGYTF. CDR3 nucleotide sequence: TGCAGTGCTAGATGGCGGGGGGACTATGGCTACACCTTC. The V call is TRBV20-1, the J call TRBJ1-2, with D possibly TRBD1 on 5 matching bases. Germline CDR1 is DFQATT and CDR2 is SNEGSKA (reference sequence). The length of the CDR3 is 13 residues. Trimming pared 2 bases from V and 3 bases from J, leaving 10 bases between.

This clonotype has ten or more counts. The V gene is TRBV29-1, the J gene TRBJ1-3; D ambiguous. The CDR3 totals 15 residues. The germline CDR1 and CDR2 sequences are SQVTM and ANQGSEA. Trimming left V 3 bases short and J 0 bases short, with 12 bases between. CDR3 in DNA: TGCAGCGTTGACGTGCACCCCGGCTCTGGAAACACCATATATTTT. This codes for CSVDVHPGSGNTIYF.

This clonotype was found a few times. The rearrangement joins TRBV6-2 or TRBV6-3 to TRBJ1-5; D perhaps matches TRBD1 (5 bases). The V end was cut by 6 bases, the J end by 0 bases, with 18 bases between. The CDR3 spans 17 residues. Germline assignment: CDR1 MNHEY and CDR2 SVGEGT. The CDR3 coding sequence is TGTGCCAGCAGAGTAAACGTCCAGGGACTTAGCAATCAGCCCCAGCATTTT. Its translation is CASRVNVQGLSNQPQHF.

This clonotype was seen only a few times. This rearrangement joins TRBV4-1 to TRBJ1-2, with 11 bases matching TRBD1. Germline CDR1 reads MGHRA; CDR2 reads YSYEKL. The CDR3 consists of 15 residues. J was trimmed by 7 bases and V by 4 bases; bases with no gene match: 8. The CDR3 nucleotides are TGCGCCAGCAGCCCAGCCGGACAGGGGGCGCGTGGCTACACCTTC. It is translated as CASSPAGQGARGYTF.

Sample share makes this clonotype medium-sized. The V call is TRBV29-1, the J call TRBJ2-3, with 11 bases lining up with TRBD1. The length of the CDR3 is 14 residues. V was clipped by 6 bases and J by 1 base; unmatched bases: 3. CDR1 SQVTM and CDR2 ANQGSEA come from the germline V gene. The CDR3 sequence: CSVRTGGGTDTQYF. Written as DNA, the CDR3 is TGCAGCGTCCGGACAGGGGGCGGCACAGATACGCAGTATTTT.

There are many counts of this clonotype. The CDR3 DNA is TGCAGCGTCCTACGGGCGGGGCTGTACGAGCAGTACTTC. Translating gives CSVLRAGLYEQYF. This rearrangement joins TRBV29-1 to TRBJ2-7; D might be TRBD2 (6 bases). Germline V gene sequence: CDR1 SQVTM, CDR2 ANQGSEA. CDR3 size: 13 residues. Trimming took off 6 bases at V and 4 bases at J, with 16 bases between the two ends.

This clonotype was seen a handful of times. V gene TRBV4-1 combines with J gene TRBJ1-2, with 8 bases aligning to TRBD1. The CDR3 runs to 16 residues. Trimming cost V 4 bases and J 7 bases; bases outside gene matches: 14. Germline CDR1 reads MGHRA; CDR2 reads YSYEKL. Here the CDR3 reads CASSPTRTGIVSGYTF. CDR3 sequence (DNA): TGCGCCAGCAGCCCCACCAGGACAGGGATCGTCTCTGGCTACACCTTC.